This TCR beta chain was sequenced for a study of neurological immune-mediated disorders. Note on this clonotype: Antigen unknown.

The group of healthy controls was made up of people who were blood bank volunteers in Maryland, USA. PBMCs numbering 2 million and stored at -80 C yielded the unsorted libraries. Synthesis of cDNA was accomplished via 5'RACE employing 10-nucleotide random UMIs. One entry per CDR3 protein, called by TCRdb with MiXCR from the 5' RACE reads. The table has under 50,000 distinct CDR3 sequences, roughly 23% seen once; the top ten hold 20% to 25%. The study, taken as a whole, reports: Patients with HTLV-1-associated myelopathy showed the most TCR clonal expansion. Those with multiple sclerosis showed the least, falling below healthy controls.

There are 13 residues in the CDR3. The V end lost 4 bases, the J end lost 3 bases, and 9 bases lay between the germline ends. CDR1 MGHRA and CDR2 YSYEKL come from the germline V gene. Sample: PBMCs. This sequence joins TRBV4-1 and TRBJ2-5; no clear D. This TCR was recovered from a woman in her 70s in good health. The CDR3 nucleotides are TGCGCCAGCAGCCGGTGGCGTAAAGAGACCCAGTACTTC. This translates into CASSRWRKETQYF.